One sample yielded the 17 T cell receptor beta chains listed below, sequenced in a study of blood T cell repertoires in COVID-19. Assay used: immunoSEQ multiplex PCR; TCRdb lists only in-frame clones, some missing. Found here are roughly 60,000 clones, over 80% of them singletons; the top ten hold around 9.6%. The sample taken for sequencing was peripheral blood. Source of these receptors: a young man with COVID-19, enrolled during active disease.

This clone was counted between two and nine times. The rearrangement joins TRBV11-2 to TRBJ1-2; a weak D match, TRBD1 (5 bases). The CDR3 is 14 residues long. Trimming cost V 3 bases and J 8 bases, with 16 bases left between them. Germline values: CDR1 SGHAT, CDR2 FQNNGV. The CDR3 nucleotides are TGTGCCAGCAGCTTTCGAGACAGTCTAGGGGGCTACACCTTC. Its translation: CASSFRDSLGGYTF.

J is TRBJ1-2 and V is TRBV28, with 10 bases that match TRBD1. The germline V gene has CDR1 MDHEN and CDR2 SYDVKM. V lost 8 bases and J lost 4; bases outside the gene matches: 4. The length of the CDR3 is 13 residues. The CDR3 DNA reads TGTGCCAGCTGGACAGGGGGGTTCTATGGCTACACCTTC. It translates to CASWTGGFYGYTF.

The rearrangement joins TRBV4-2 to TRBJ2-3, with 10 bases identical to TRBD2. V shed 4 bases and J 6 bases; nucleotides not matched to a gene: 7. This CDR3 spans 15 amino acids. Germline V gene lookup returns CDR1 LGHNA and CDR2 YNFKEQ. The CDR3 coding sequence is TGTGCCAGCAGCCCTAGGACTAGCGGCGGGGATACGCAGTATTTT. It codes for CASSPRTSGGDTQYF.

The rearrangement uses TRBV19 and TRBJ2-1; tentative D call: TRBD1 (5 bases). This CDR3 is 13 amino acids long. CDR1 and CDR2 from the germline V gene are LNHDA and SQIVND (reference sequence). V was trimmed by 7 bases and J by 8 bases, leaving 15 bases between them. The DNA for the CDR3 is TGTGCCAGTATGATTTGGGGCAGCGATGAGCAGTTCTTC. As protein: CASMIWGSDEQFF.

CDR3 protein: CASSPGTEYEQYF. The CDR3 DNA reads as TGTGCCAGCAGCCCCGGGACAGAGTACGAGCAGTACTTC. The chain combines TRBV7-3 with TRBJ2-7; 7 positions agree with TRBD1. The V gene's germline CDR1 is SGHTA and CDR2 FQGTGA. CDR3 size: 13 residues. Losses at the gene ends were 5 bases for V and 4 bases for J; bases not matched to a gene: 5. Looking up the rest from reference TRBV7-3 and TRBJ2-7 gives the full variable domain: GAGVSQTPSNKVTEKGKYVELRCDPISGHTALYWYRQSLGQGPEFLIYFQGTGAADDSGLPNDRFFAVRPEGSVSTLKIQRTERGDSAVYLCASSPGTEYEQYFGPGTRLTVT.

The rearrangement links TRBV19 to TRBJ2-3; D possibly corresponds to TRBD1 (5 bases). Per the germline V gene, CDR1 is LNHDA and CDR2 is SQIVND (reference sequence). V gave up 4 bases and J gave up 0 bases, with 14 bases separating them. CDR3 length: 16 residues. The CDR3 nucleotides are TGTGCCAGTAGTACCACAGGTACCACTAGCACAGATACGCAGTATTTT. Its translation: CASSTTGTTSTDTQYF.

The chain couples TRBV5-5 to TRBJ1-1, with D possibly TRBD1 on 6 matching bases. The V end lost 2 bases, the J end lost 2 bases, and 13 bases lay between the germline ends. Germline CDR1 is SGHKS and CDR2 is YYEKEE (reference sequence). The length of the CDR3 is 15 residues. CDR3 nucleotides: TGTGCCAGCAGCTTCACCGGACAGAGAAACACTGAAGCTTTCTTT. Its protein is CASSFTGQRNTEAFF.

The chain uses TRBV2 and TRBJ2-7; TRBD1 is a possible D gene (6 bases). The germline CDR1 and CDR2 sequences are SNHLY and FYNNEI. The V end lost 8 bases, the J end lost 3 bases, and 17 bases lay between the germline ends. This CDR3 region has 14 residues. The CDR3 region has the DNA TGTGCCAGCGTCTTGGACAGAACGTTCTACGAGCAGTACTTC. Protein product: CASVLDRTFYEQYF.

The chain has TRBV28 and TRBJ2-7; a possible D gene is TRBD1 (6 bases). The V and J ends lost 4 bases and 0 bases respectively, with 16 bases between them. CDR1 MDHEN and CDR2 SYDVKM come from the germline V gene. The CDR3 is 16 amino acids. CDR3 bases: TGTGCCAGCAGTTCGGCCTCTACAGGGAACTCCTACGAGCAGTACTTC. It codes for CASSSASTGNSYEQYF.

This chain's CDR3 is CASSIWGTSGSTYEQFF. The CDR3, as DNA: TGTGCCAGTAGTATTTGGGGGACTAGCGGGAGTACCTATGAGCAGTTCTTC. The rearrangement uses TRBV19 and TRBJ2-1; 14 positions match TRBD2. In germline, CDR1 is LNHDA, CDR2 SQIVND (reference sequence). V gave up 3 bases and J gave up 8 bases; unmatched junction bases: 9. The CDR3 contains 17 residues.

The rearrangement links TRBV29-1 to TRBJ1-1; perhaps TRBD1 as D (6 bases). The length of the CDR3 is 12 residues. V lost 3 bases and J lost 6, with 11 bases in between. Per the germline V gene, CDR1 is SQVTM and CDR2 is ANQGSEA. As DNA, the CDR3 is TGCAGCGTTGAGGCGGACAGCCCTGAAGCTTTCTTT. The encoded protein is CSVEADSPEAFF.

This chain uses TRBV5-1 with TRBJ1-2; D unresolved. Germline CDR1 SGHRS, CDR2 YFSETQ. V lost 0 bases and J lost 3, with 12 bases in between. CDR3 length: 15 amino acids. The CDR3 DNA reads as TGCGCCAGCAGCTTGGCGGAGAGTACCCACTATGGCTACACCTTC. This gives the protein CASSLAESTHYGYTF.

The chain uses TRBV4-3 and TRBJ2-1; 7 positions match TRBD2. In germline, CDR1 is LGHNA, CDR2 YSLEER. V lost 0 bases to trimming and J lost 2 bases; unmatched junction nucleotides: 4. This CDR3 spans 16 amino acids. As DNA, the CDR3 is TGCGCCAGCAGCCAAGATAACCGGGGGGCCTACAATGAGCAGTTCTTC. Amino acid sequence: CASSQDNRGAYNEQFF.

This chain uses TRBV2 with TRBJ2-2, with D perhaps matching TRBD1 (6 bases). Germline CDR1 and CDR2: SNHLY and FYNNEI. V lost 6 bases and J 6 bases, leaving 11 bases between the germline ends. The CDR3 covers 13 residues. CDR3 loop: CASRTQGPGELFF. In nucleotides, the CDR3 is TGTGCCAGCAGAACACAGGGTCCCGGGGAGCTGTTTTTT.

The chain recombines TRBV30 with TRBJ2-1; 11 bases match TRBD1. Trimming took 3 bases from V and 10 from J; bases not matched to a gene: 8. The germline V gene encodes CDR1 GTSNPN and CDR2 SVGIG (reference sequence). The CDR3 has 14 residues. The CDR3 nucleotides are TGTGCCTGGAGCGCGGACAGGGGGCTCTTAGAGCAGTTCTTC. Amino acids: CAWSADRGLLEQFF. The whole variable domain, remainder taken from reference TRBV30 and TRBJ2-1, is SQTIHQWPATLVQPVGSPLSLECTVEGTSNPNLYWYRQAAGRGLQLLFYSVGIGQISSEVPQNLSASRPQDRQFILSSKKLLLSDSGFYLCAWSADRGLLEQFFGPGTRLTVL.

The chain combines TRBV6-5 with TRBJ1-5, with 9 bases fitting TRBD1. The germline gives CDR1 MNHEY, CDR2 SVGAGI. CDR3 length equals 15 residues. With V trimmed by 0 bases and J by 7 bases, 4 bases remained unmatched. The CDR3 DNA is TGTGCCAGCAGTTACTCACAGGGGGCCGGGCAGCCCCAGCATTTT. This codes for CASSYSQGAGQPQHF.

This clone was observed a single time. The rearrangement links TRBV29-1 to TRBJ2-7; 8 bases are a match to TRBD1. The germline gives CDR1 SQVTM, CDR2 ANQGSEA. V trimming: 7 bases; J trimming: 3 bases; junction bases outside the gene matches: 8. This CDR3 has 13 residues. The CDR3: CSAKDRVNYEQYF. CDR3 DNA sequence: TGCAGCGCGAAGGACAGGGTAAACTACGAGCAGTACTTC.